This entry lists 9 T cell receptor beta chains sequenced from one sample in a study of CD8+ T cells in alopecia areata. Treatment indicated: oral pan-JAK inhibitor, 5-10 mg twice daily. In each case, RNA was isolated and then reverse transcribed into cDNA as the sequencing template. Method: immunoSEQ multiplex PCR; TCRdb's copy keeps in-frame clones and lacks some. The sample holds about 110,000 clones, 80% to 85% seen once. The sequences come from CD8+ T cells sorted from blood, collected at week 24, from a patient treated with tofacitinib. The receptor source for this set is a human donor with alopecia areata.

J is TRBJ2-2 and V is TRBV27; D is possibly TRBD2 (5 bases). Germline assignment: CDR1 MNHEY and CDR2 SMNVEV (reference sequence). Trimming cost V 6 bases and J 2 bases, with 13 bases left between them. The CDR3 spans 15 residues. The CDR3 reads CASSRTQLNTGELFF. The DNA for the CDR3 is TGTGCCAGCAGCAGGACTCAGTTAAACACCGGGGAGCTGTTTTTT.

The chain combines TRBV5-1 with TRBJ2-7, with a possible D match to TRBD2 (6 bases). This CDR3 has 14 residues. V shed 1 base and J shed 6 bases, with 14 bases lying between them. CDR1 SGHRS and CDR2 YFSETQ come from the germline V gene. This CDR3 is CASSLNRAGSEQYF. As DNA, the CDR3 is TGCGCCAGCAGCTTGAACCGGGCGGGATCCGAGCAGTACTTC.

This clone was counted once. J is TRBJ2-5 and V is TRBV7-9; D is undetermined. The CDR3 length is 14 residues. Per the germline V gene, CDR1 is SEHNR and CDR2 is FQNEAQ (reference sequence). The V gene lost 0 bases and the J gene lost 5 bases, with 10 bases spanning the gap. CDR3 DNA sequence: TGTGCCAGCAGCTTAGCGCAAGGGAAGGAGACCCAGTACTTC. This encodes CASSLAQGKETQYF.

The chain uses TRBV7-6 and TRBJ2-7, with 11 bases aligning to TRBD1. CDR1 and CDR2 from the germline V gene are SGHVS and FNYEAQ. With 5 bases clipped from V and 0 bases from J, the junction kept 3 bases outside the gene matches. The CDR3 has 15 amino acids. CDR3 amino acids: CASSTDRGRSYEQYF. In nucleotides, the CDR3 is TGTGCCAGCAGCACGGACAGGGGGCGCTCCTACGAGCAGTACTTC.

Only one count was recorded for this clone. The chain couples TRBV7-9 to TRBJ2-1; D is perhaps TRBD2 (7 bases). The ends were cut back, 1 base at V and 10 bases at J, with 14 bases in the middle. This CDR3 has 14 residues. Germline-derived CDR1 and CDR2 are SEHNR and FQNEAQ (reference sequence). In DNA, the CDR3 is TGTGCCAGCAGCTTAGAGGGGGGGCCATTCGAGCAGTTCTTC. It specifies CASSLEGGPFEQFF.

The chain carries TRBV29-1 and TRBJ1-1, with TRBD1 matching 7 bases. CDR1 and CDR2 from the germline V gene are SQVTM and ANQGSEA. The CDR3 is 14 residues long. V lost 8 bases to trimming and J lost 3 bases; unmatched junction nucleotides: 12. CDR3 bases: TGCAGCCTAGCAGGGGGGGCTTTAGACACTGAAGCTTTCTTT. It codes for CSLAGGALDTEAFF.

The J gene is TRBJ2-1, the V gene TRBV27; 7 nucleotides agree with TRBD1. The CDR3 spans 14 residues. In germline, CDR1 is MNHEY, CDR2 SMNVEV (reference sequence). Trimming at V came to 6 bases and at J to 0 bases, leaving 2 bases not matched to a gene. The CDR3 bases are TGTGCCAGCAGCCGACAGGGCTCCTACAATGAGCAGTTCTTC. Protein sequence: CASSRQGSYNEQFF.

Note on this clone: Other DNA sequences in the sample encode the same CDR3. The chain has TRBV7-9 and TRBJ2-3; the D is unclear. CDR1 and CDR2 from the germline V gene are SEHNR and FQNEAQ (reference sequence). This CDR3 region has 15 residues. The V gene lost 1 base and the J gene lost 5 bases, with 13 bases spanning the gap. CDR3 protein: CASSLVRLAGDTQYF. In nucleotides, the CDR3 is TGTGCCAGCAGCTTAGTGAGGCTGGCCGGAGATACGCAGTATTTT.

The CDR3 protein is CASSSQGVPYEQYF. The DNA of the CDR3 is TGTGCCAGCAGCTCCCAAGGGGTCCCCTACGAGCAGTACTTC. The chain couples TRBV9 to TRBJ2-7; tentatively, D is TRBD1 (5 bases). The CDR3 contains 14 residues. Germline V gene lookup returns CDR1 SGDLS and CDR2 YYNGEE. The V gene lost 4 bases and the J gene lost 2 bases, with 13 bases spanning the gap.